This note documents a single T cell receptor (beta chain) sequence. Its antigen is still unknown. Base qualities are not at hand, and no much larger clone is one base apart. This CDR3 is also generated by other DNA sequences in the sample. Each collaborating institution followed its own protocols to collect whole blood in K2EDTA tubes. Collaborator samples were shipped for TCRbeta analysis as frozen whole blood, isolated PBMCs, or DNA extracted from either sample type. TCRbeta CDR3 regions were amplified from genomic DNA using the immunoSEQ Assay, a bias-controlled multiplex PCR. For the original study's pipeline: The number of nucleated cells in each sample was estimated by amplification of reference gene primers within the assay. Sequence reads were collapsed and filtered to measure the absolute abundance of every unique TCRbeta CDR3 rearrangement. For each sample, productive Simpson clonality was calculated by taking the square root of Simpson's diversity index across productive rearrangements. TCRdb holds this immuneACCESS table with in-frame rearrangements only. Some clones are missing; in checked studies, unresolved V genes explain under half, and the rest has no known cause. The V and J calls and clone size were taken over from that table, and D and trimming were inferred from the DNA. The sample records 110,000 to 150,000 clones, around 81% of which are singletons. Of the sample, around 1.6% is held by the ten largest clones.

This entry belongs to a study of blood T cell repertoires in COVID-19 (dated by TCRdb to about 2020). Concerning the study at large: Samples from collaborators originated in the United States, Italy and Spain and spanned both the acute and convalescent phases of COVID-19. The material from the prospective study consisted of cDNA or gDNA derived from T cells, B-cell-depleted T cells, or PBMCs. The dataset comprised deeply sampled blood TCRbeta repertoires from subjects exposed to, actively infected with, or recovered from COVID-19. The repertoires were released in a freely available public database meant as a resource for research on the immune response to SARS-CoV-2. Samples were obtained from the ongoing ImmuneRACE study (first 160 participants) and from some 1,300 subjects provided by 6 global collaborators. Nearly every sample came with metadata listing a de-identified subject ID, COVID-19 status, age in years and sex. Where available, HLA class I and class II types were taken from metadata supplied by the sample provider and were not determined by assay-based typing.

On the study overall, not on this receptor specifically: Clinical and demographic metadata were provided uncurated, with the amount varying by source and participant.

The germline ends are 6 bases apart after V is trimmed by 6 bases and J by 3 bases. Spanning cysteine to phenylalanine, the CDR3 consists of 11 amino acids. Of the read, only the CDR3 DNA is kept; its 33 bases are in frame from base 1. The germline V gene sets CDR1 to MDHEN and CDR2 to SYDVKM. The source material was peripheral blood. The chain was built from TRBV28 and TRBJ2-7; the D gene is perhaps TRBD1, on 5 matching bases. The receptor was derived from a human donor in a cohort sampled during active COVID-19. This receptor carries the CDR3 CASRDSYEQYF. The bases read TGTGCCAGCAGAGACAGCTACGAGCAGTACTTC.